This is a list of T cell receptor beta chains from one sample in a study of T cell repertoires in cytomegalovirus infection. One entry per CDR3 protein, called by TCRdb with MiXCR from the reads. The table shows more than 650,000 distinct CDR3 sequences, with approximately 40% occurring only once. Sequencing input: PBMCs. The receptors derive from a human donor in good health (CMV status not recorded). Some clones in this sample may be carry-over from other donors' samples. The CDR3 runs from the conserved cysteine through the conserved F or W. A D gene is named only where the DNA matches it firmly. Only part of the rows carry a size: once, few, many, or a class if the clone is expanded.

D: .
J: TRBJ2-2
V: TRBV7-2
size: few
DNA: TGTGCCGGGGGACTGCTATACACCGGGGAGCTGTTTTTT
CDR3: CAGGLLYTGELFF

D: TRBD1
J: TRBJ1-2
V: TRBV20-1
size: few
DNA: TGCAGTGCTAGAGATGGGCAGGGGGTTGGAGGTGCTGGCTACACCTTC
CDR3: CSARDGQGVGGAGYTF

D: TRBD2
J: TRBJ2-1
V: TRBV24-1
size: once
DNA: TGTGCCACCAGTGAAAGGACTAGCGGGAGTCTTTATGAGCAGTTCTTC
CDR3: CATSERTSGSLYEQFF

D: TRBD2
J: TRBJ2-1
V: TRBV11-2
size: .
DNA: TGTGCCAGCAGCGAAGCCGGGCGGGGGTACGACAATGAGCAGTTCTTC
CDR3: CASSEAGRGYDNEQFF

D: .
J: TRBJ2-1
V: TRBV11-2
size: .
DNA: TGTGTCAGCAGACCCGACGGAGACAATGAGCAGTTCTTC
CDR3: CVSRPDGDNEQFF

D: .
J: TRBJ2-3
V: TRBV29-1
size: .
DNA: TGCAGCGTTCCCCCTACCCTAGACGAACAGGGAGGGGGAACAGATACGCAGTATTTT
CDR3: CSVPPTLDEQGGGTDTQYF

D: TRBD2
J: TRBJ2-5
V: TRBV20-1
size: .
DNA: TGCAGTGCTAGTCTTAGCGGGAGGGAGACCCAGTACTTC
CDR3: CSASLSGRETQYF

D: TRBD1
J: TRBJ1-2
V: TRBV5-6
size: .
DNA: TGTGCCAGCAGCTTCTGGACAGGGAGATGGGTCTATGGCTACACCTTC
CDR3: CASSFWTGRWVYGYTF

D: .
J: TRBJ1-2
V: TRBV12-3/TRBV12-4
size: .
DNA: TGTGCCAGCAGTCTCGGGGGAATTCGAGCTAACTATGGCTACACCTTC
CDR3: CASSLGGIRANYGYTF

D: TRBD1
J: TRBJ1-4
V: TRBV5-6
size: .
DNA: TGTGCCAGCAGCTTGAAGGGACAGTTTAATGAAAAACTGTTTTTT
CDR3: CASSLKGQFNEKLFF

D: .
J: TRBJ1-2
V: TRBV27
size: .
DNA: TGTGCCAGCAGTTTCAGGATGGGCATACCCTATGGCTACACCTTC
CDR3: CASSFRMGIPYGYTF

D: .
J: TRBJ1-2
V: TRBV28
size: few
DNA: TGTGCCAGCACACTTTCGGGGGGGGGGCGCGTTATTGGCTACACCTTC
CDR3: CASTLSGGGRVIGYTF

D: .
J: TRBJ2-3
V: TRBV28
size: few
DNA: TGTGCCAGCAGTAACACGGGACTCTTGCTTCCATCGCAGTATTTT
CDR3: CASSNTGLLLPSQYF

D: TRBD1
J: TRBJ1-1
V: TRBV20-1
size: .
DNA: TGCAGTGCTAGTGCACAGGGGAAAGCTTTCTTT
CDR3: CSASAQGKAFF

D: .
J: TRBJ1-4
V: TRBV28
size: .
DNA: TGTGCCAGCAGTTTCCAGGGCCTTCATCGGGAAAAACTGTTTTTT
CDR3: CASSFQGLHREKLFF

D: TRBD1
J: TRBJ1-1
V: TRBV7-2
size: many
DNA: TGTGCCAGCAGCTTTCGACAGGGGAGGAACACTGAAGCTTTCTTT
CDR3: CASSFRQGRNTEAFF

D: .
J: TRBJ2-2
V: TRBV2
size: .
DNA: TGTGCCAGCAGCGGGCCTTGGTTGGCCCAGGTGAACACCGGGGAGCTGTTTTTT
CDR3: CASSGPWLAQVNTGELFF

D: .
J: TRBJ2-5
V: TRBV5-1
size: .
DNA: TGCGCCAGCAGCTCCGTCTCGGAGGTTCAAGAGACCCAGTACTTC
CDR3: CASSSVSEVQETQYF

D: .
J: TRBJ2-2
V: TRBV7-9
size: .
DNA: TGTGCCAGCAGCATCGGGGCCGGGACGGTGGAGCTGTTTTTT
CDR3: CASSIGAGTVELFF

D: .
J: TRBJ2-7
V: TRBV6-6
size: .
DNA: TGTGCCAGCAGCCGTGGGGGGGGGCCAACCTACGAGCAGTACTTC
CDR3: CASSRGGGPTYEQYF

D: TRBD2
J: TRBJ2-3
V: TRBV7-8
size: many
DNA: TGTGCCAGCAGCCCCCGCGGGATGCTAGCGGGAGAATCAAGGACCACAGATACGCAGTATTTT
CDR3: CASSPRGMLAGESRTTDTQYF

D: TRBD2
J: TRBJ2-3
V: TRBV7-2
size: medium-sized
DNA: TGTGCCAGCAGCCTGACGCTACCGGGACTAGCGGGACGCGGGACGCAGTATTTT
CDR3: CASSLTLPGLAGRGTQYF

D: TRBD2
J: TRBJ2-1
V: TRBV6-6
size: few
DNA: TGTGCCAGCAGTTATGCCCAGGCTAGCGGGAGAATAAATGAGCAGTTCTTC
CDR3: CASSYAQASGRINEQFF

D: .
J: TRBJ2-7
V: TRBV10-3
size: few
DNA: TGTGCCATCAGTGAGTCTAACAGCTTCTCCTACGAGCAGTACTTC
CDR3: CAISESNSFSYEQYF

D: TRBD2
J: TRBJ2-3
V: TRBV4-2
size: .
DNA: TGTGCCAGCAGCCAAGTAGCGGGAGGGCCAGGGGATACGCAGTATTTT
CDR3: CASSQVAGGPGDTQYF

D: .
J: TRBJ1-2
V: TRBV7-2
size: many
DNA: TGTGCCAGCAGCTTCGGACAGTCATCTAACTATGGCTACACCTTC
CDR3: CASSFGQSSNYGYTF

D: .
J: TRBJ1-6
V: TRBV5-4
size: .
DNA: TGTGCCAGCAGCTTGGGGCCCAGGGTGGATAATTCACCCCTCCACTTT
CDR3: CASSLGPRVDNSPLHF

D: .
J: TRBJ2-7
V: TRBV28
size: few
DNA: TGTGCCAGCAGTGAGTGGGACTACGAGCAGTACTTC
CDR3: CASSEWDYEQYF

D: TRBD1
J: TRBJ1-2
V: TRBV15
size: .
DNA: TGTGCCACCAGACCCAGGGACAGCCCGTTCTATGGCTACACCTTC
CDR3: CATRPRDSPFYGYTF

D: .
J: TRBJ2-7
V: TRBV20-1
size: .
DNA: TGCAGTGCCATGACAGACAGCTCCTACGAGCAGTACTTC
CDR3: CSAMTDSSYEQYF

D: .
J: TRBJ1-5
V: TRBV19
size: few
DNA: TGTGCCAGTAGTATCTTGGGGGGCGGCAATCAGCCCCAGCATTTT
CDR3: CASSILGGGNQPQHF

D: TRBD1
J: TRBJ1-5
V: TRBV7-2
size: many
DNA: TGTGCCAGCAGCCCTCCAACAGGGGGGGTCCACAATCAGCCCCAGCATTTT
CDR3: CASSPPTGGVHNQPQHF

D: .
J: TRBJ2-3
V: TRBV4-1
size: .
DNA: TGCGCCAGCAGCAGACTACTTTACACAGATACGCAGTATTTT
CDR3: CASSRLLYTDTQYF

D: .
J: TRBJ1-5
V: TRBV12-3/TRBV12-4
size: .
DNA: TGTGCCAGCAGCCCTCACGGAGACAATCAGCCCCAGCATTTT
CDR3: CASSPHGDNQPQHF

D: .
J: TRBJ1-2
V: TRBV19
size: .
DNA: TGTGCCAGTAGTACCGGGTTGTGGACAGCTAACTATGGCTACACCTTC
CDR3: CASSTGLWTANYGYTF

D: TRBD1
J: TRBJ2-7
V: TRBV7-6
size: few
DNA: TGTGCCAGCAGCTTAGGGAGTGGGACAGCGAGGGAGCAGTACTTC
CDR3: CASSLGSGTAREQYF

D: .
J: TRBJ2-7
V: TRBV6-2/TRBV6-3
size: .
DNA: TGTGCCAGCTGGACCGAAACGGGAGCTAAACACGAGCAGTACTTC
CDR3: CASWTETGAKHEQYF